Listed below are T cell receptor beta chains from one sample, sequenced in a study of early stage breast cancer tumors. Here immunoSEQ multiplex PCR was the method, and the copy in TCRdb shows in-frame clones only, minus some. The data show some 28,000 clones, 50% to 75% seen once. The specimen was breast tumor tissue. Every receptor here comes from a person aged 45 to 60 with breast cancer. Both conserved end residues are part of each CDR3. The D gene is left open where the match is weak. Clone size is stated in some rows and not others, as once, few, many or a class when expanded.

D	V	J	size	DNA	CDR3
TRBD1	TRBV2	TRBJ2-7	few	TGTGCCAGCAGGGACAGGGCCTACGAGCAGTACTTC	CASRDRAYEQYF
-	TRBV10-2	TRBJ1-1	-	TGCGCCAGCAGGGCGACCCAGGCGCCTGAAGCTTTCTTT	CASRATQAPEAFF
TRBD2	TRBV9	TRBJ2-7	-	TGTGCCAGCAGCGGACCGGGACTAGCCCACGAGCAGTACTTC	CASSGPGLAHEQYF
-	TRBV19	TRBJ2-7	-	TGTGCCAGTAGTACGGACAGTTCCTCCTACGAGCAGTACTTC	CASSTDSSSYEQYF
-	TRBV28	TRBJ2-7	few	TGTGCCACCGGGGTAAACTCCTACGAGCAGTACTTC	CATGVNSYEQYF
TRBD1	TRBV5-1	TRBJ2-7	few	TGCGCCAGCAGCTTGATGGGACAGGGGGCCGGCGAGCAGTACTTC	CASSLMGQGAGEQYF
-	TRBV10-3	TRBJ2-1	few	TGTGCCATCAGGGAAGGAGGTCCGGGGAATGAGCAGTTCTTC	CAIREGGPGNEQFF
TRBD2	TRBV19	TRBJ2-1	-	TGTGCCAGTAGTATTGGGCTAGCGGTAAACAATGAGCAGTTCTTC	CASSIGLAVNNEQFF
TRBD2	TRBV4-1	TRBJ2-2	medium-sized	TGCGCCAGCAGCCCCCCCCGGGGAGGGTTGGGCGGGGAGCTGTTTTTT	CASSPPRGGLGGELFF
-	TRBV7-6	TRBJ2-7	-	TGTGCCAGCAGCTTAGGTCCAGGTCTAAGCTCCTACGAGCAGTACTTC	CASSLGPGLSSYEQYF
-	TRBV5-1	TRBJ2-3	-	TGCGCCAGCAGCTTTTCCACAGATACGCAGTATTTT	CASSFSTDTQYF
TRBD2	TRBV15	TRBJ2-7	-	TGTGCCACCAGCAGAGATTTAGCGGGAGGCTACGAGCAGTACTTC	CATSRDLAGGYEQYF
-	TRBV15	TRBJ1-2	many	TGTGCCACCAGCAGAGATAGGGCAGGGAGCGACTATGGCTACACCTTC	CATSRDRAGSDYGYTF
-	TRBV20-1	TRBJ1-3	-	TGCAGTGCTAGAGAGGGAAACACCATATATTTT	CSAREGNTIYF
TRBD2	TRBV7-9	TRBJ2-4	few	TGTGCCAGCAGCCCCGGGGGGGCGGGTGGTGACATTCAGTACTTC	CASSPGGAGGDIQYF
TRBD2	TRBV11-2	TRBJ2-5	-	TGTGCCAGCAGCTTAGGAGCAGGACTAGCGGAAGAGACCCAGTACTTC	CASSLGAGLAEETQYF
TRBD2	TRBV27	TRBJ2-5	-	TGTGCCAGCAGTTTATCCCCTAGCGGGGCCCAAGAGACCCAGTACTTC	CASSLSPSGAQETQYF
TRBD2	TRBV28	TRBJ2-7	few	TGTGCCAGCAGTTTATGGTTAGCGGGAGACAACGAGCAGTACTTC	CASSLWLAGDNEQYF
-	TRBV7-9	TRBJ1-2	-	TGTGCCAGCAGCTTAGCAGGGTACAACTATGGCTACACCTTC	CASSLAGYNYGYTF
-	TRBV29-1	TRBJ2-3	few	TGCAGCGCCCGACAAGGCACAGATACGCAGTATTTT	CSARQGTDTQYF
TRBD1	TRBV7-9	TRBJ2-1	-	TGTGCCAGCAGCCAACACCCTCCTGTGACAGGGACCCCCGCGGGTGAGCAGTTCTTC	CASSQHPPVTGTPAGEQFF
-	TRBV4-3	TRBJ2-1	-	TGCGCCAGCAGCCAAGAGTCGGCTAACTACAATGAGCAGTTCTTC	CASSQESANYNEQFF
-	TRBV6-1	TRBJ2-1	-	TGTGCCAGCAGAACGAAGGGCTCCTACAATGAGCAGTTCTTC	CASRTKGSYNEQFF
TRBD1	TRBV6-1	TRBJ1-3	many	TGTGCCAGCACCCCCCTATGGACAGGGGGGAACACCATATATTTT	CASTPLWTGGNTIYF
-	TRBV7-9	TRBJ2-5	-	TGTGCCAGCAGCTTAGGGGCAGAACAAGAGACCCAGTACTTC	CASSLGAEQETQYF
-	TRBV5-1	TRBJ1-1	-	TGCGCCAGCAGCACGACAACAGGGACTGAAGCTTTCTTT	CASSTTTGTEAFF
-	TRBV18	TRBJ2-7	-	TGTGCCAGCTCACCAAGTACGGGTGAGCAGTACTTC	CASSPSTGEQYF
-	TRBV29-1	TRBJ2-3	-	TGCAGCGTTGTAGAGGGCCGCACAGATACGCAGTATTTT	CSVVEGRTDTQYF
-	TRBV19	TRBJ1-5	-	TGTGCCAGTAGTATAGACGCCAGCAATCAGCCCCAGCATTTT	CASSIDASNQPQHF
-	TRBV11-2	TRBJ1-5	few	TGTGCCAGCAGCTTCGGGGGACAAAACAATCAGCCCCAGCATTTT	CASSFGGQNNQPQHF
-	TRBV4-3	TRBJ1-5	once	TGCGCCAGCAGCCAAGATCTGCGGGGAGGGAATCAGCCCCAGCATTTT	CASSQDLRGGNQPQHF
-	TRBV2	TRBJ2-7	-	TGTGCCAGCAGTCGGACGGAACCGGCCGAGCAGTACTTC	CASSRTEPAEQYF
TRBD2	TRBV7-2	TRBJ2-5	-	TGTGCCAGCAGCTTTACGCGGGAGGGATGGGAGACCCAGTACTTC	CASSFTREGWETQYF
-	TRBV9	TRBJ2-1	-	TGTGCCAGCAGCGTAGGACAGGATAATGAGCAGTTCTTC	CASSVGQDNEQFF
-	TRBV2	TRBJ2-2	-	TGTGCCAGCAGTACATCGACAAGAAACACCGGGGAGCTGTTTTTT	CASSTSTRNTGELFF
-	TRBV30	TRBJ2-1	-	TGTGCCTGGAGTATGGGGCTAGCGAGGAATGAGCAGTTCTTC	CAWSMGLARNEQFF
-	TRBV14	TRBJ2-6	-	TGTGCCAGCAGCCTCCGGGAGTCCAACGTCCTGACTTTC	CASSLRESNVLTF
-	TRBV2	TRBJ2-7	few	TGTGCCAGCGTGGAAATAGCGGATTCCTACGAGCAGTACTTC	CASVEIADSYEQYF
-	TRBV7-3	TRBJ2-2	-	TGTGCCAGCAGCTCAAGTGGAACCGGGGAGCTGTTTTTT	CASSSSGTGELFF
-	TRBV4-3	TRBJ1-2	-	TGCGCCAGCACCCTCGACTGGGGGGGGGATGGCTACACCTTC	CASTLDWGGDGYTF
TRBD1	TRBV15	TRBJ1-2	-	TGTGCCACCAGCAGGATAGAGGGGGCGAGCTATGGCTACACCTTC	CATSRIEGASYGYTF
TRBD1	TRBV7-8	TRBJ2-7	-	TGTGCCAGCAGCTACCAGGGACAGCCTAAATACGAGCAGTACTTC	CASSYQGQPKYEQYF
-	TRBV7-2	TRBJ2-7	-	TGTGCCAGCAGCTTAGCGACCAGCTCCTACGAGCAGTACTTC	CASSLATSSYEQYF
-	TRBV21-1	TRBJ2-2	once	TGTGCCCCGGGGGGTTCAGGCTGGGAGCTGTTTTTT	CAPGGSGWELFF
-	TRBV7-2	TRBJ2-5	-	TGTGCCAGCAGTCCTCAAGAGACCCAGTACTTC	CASSPQETQYF